The clone carrying this T cell receptor (beta chain) was seen more than once but under ten times. The data belong to a study of blood T cell repertoires in COVID-19. In the study overall: The analysed material was cDNA or gDNA that came from T cells, B-cell-depleted T cells, or PBMCs.

In Seattle, patients joined the study during active infection and were tracked longitudinally. This table comes from immunoSEQ multiplex PCR, and its TCRdb copy is limited to in-frame clones, with some not included. The sample contains some 300,000 clones, more than 80% of which appear only once. V was cut by 4 bases and J by 7 bases, with 15 bases left in between. The CDR3 totals 14 residues. The germline V gene has CDR1 SGHDT and CDR2 YYEEEE. The receptor was derived from a woman in her forties or fifties with COVID-19, enrolled during active disease. The J gene is TRBJ2-4, the V gene TRBV5-6; D possibly corresponds to TRBD2 (6 bases). Sequencing was carried out using peripheral blood. Here the CDR3 reads CASSPPSVTNIQYF. The CDR3 DNA follows: TGTGCCAGCAGCCCCCCTAGCGTTACCAACATTCAGTACTTC.